The present entry profiles one TCR beta chain with its context. The antigen is unknown. For several patients taking part in the biomarker study, CD4+ cells were further sorted into CD25+CD127- cells. The sample is drawn from a study of CD8+ T cells in alopecia areata. Points from the study as a whole: Scalp lesions, especially in alopecia totalis/universalis, had higher clonality than normal scalp.

Germline V gene sequence: CDR1 SGHRS, CDR2 YFSETQ. V was pared by 0 bases and J by 0 bases, with 10 bases between. The CDR3 runs to 15 residues. Extraction and reverse transcription of RNA yielded cDNA as the sequencing template. The repertoire was sequenced with immunoSEQ multiplex PCR; TCRdb's copy has only in-frame clones and lacks some. Of about 20,000 clones in the sample, roughly three fifths are singletons; the top ten hold 4.5%. The TCR was taken from a human donor with alopecia areata. Sequencing used CD4+ Tregs sorted from blood. The chain recombines TRBV5-1 with TRBJ2-7; no reliable D call. Written as DNA, the CDR3 is TGCGCCAGCAGCTTGGAAGGGCGGAGCTCCTACGAGCAGTACTTC. Amino acids: CASSLEGRSSYEQYF.